The 23 T cell receptor beta chains in this list originate from one sample, sequenced in a study of identical twins. TCRdb fed the 5' RACE reads into MiXCR, producing one record per CDR3 protein. The sample consists of some 1,600,000 distinct CDR3 sequences, about 30% of them appearing once. The sequenced sample consisted of cord blood. The receptors originated from a newborn girl in good health.

This clonotype was seen only a few times. CDR3 DNA sequence: TGTGCCACCTGGACAGACTATGGCTACACCTTC. This codes for CATWTDYGYTF. The chain joins TRBV25-1 to TRBJ1-2; weak D call: TRBD1 (6 bases). The CDR3 runs 11 residues. Trimming shortened V by 10 bases and J by 3 bases, and 9 bases separated the two germline ends. Per germline, CDR1 MGHDK and CDR2 SYGVNS.

The sample holds one count of this clonotype. The chain carries TRBV4-1 and TRBJ1-1; D is uncertain. V was trimmed by 1 base and J by 2 bases, leaving 17 bases between them. The CDR3 runs to 17 residues. Germline CDR1 is MGHRA and CDR2 is YSYEKL. The CDR3 reads CASSQGLVGIENTEAFF. The CDR3 region has the DNA TGCGCCAGCAGCCAAGGCCTCGTCGGGATAGAAAACACTGAAGCTTTCTTT.

DNA of the CDR3: TGCAGTGCTGCCCCAGGCCCGGGATATAGCAATCAGCCCCAGCATTTT. This gives the protein CSAAPGPGYSNQPQHF. V usage is TRBV20-1 and J usage is TRBJ1-5, with no clear D. The CDR3 extends over 16 amino acids. Germline CDR1 is DFQATT and CDR2 is SNEGSKA (reference sequence). V shed 5 bases and J shed 0 bases, with 17 bases lying between them.

V gene TRBV5-1 combines with J gene TRBJ1-1; 9 positions match TRBD1. V shed 0 bases and J 1 base; nucleotides not matched to a gene: 4. Germline values: CDR1 SGHRS, CDR2 YFSETQ. The CDR3 contains 16 residues. DNA for the CDR3: TGCGCCAGCAGCTTGGTACAGGGGGCTCCGAACACTGAAGCTTTCTTT. Its translation: CASSLVQGAPNTEAFF.

The CDR3 nucleotides read TGCAGTGTCCAGCAGCCAGGGGACACCCACGAGCAGTACTTC. Amino acids: CSVQQPGDTHEQYF. V gene TRBV20-1 combines with J gene TRBJ2-7, with D possibly matching TRBD1 (6 bases). V was cut by 7 bases and J by 5 bases, with 21 bases left in between. Germline V lookup: CDR1 DFQATT, CDR2 SNEGSKA (reference sequence). The CDR3 contains 14 residues.

This clonotype was observed a handful of times. The rearrangement links TRBV3-1 to TRBJ2-7; 7 positions match TRBD2. The CDR3 is 14 residues long. Germline trimming cut 3 bases from V and 6 bases from J; bases unmatched to any gene: 8. Germline assignment: CDR1 LGHDT and CDR2 YNNKEL (reference sequence). CDR3 sequence (DNA): TGTGCCAGCAGCCAGAACAGACTAGCCGGCGAGCAGTACTTC. This sequence encodes CASSQNRLAGEQYF.

The CDR3 DNA is TGTGCCAGCACCCCGGACAGGCCCATTCAGTACTTC. Encoded protein: CASTPDRPIQYF. The chain links TRBV2 to TRBJ2-4; 7 bases agree with TRBD1. Germline-derived CDR1 and CDR2 are SNHLY and FYNNEI. After removal of 7 bases from V and 9 bases from J, the junction contained 6 bases not matched to a gene. There are 12 residues in the CDR3.

V and J are TRBV29-1 and TRBJ1-3, with a weak D call TRBD1 (5 bases). The ends were cut back, 7 bases at V and 0 bases at J, with 7 bases in the middle. Looked up from germline, CDR1 is SQVTM and CDR2 is ANQGSEA. The CDR3 length is 12 residues. Here the CDR3 DNA reads TGCAGCGGGACAAACTCTGGAAACACCATATATTTT. This encodes CSGTNSGNTIYF.

The chain combines TRBV5-5 with TRBJ1-1; no clear D. The V end was cut by 1 base, the J end by 1 base, with 11 bases between. This CDR3 comprises 15 residues. CDR1 is SGHKS and CDR2 is YYEKEE in the germline V gene (reference sequence). The CDR3, as DNA: TGTGCCAGCAGCTTGCTTGCCAGCCGGAACACTGAAGCTTTCTTT. It yields the protein CASSLLASRNTEAFF.

The sample holds a few counts of this clonotype. The CDR3 sequence: CASSQVLVLGNEQFF. The CDR3, as DNA: TGTGCCAGCAGCCAAGTATTGGTTCTCGGCAATGAGCAGTTCTTC. V gene TRBV3-1 combines with J gene TRBJ2-1; unclear D gene. Germline CDR1 LGHDT, CDR2 YNNKEL (reference sequence). Between the trimmed V and J ends, which lost 1 base and 6 bases, there was a span of 13 bases. The CDR3 runs to 15 residues.

The V call is TRBV9, the J call TRBJ2-7; the D gene is possibly TRBD1 (5 bases). Germline CDR1 reads SGDLS; CDR2 reads YYNGEE. CDR3 length: 20 amino acids. V lost 0 bases and J lost 5, with 30 bases in between. The CDR3 reads CASSVAPVAFAGLGNHEQYF. Here the CDR3 DNA reads TGTGCCAGCAGCGTAGCCCCCGTTGCCTTCGCAGGGTTGGGAAACCACGAGCAGTACTTC.

This clonotype was picked up many times. V is TRBV4-1 and J is TRBJ2-1, with D perhaps matching TRBD2 (6 bases). V lost 8 bases and J 0 bases, leaving 8 bases between the germline ends. The length of the CDR3 is 13 residues. Germline-derived CDR1 and CDR2 are MGHRA and YSYEKL. This chain's CDR3 is CASAGSSYNEQFF. CDR3 nucleotides: TGCGCCAGCGCGGGGAGCTCCTACAATGAGCAGTTCTTC.

As for this clonotype: A much more abundant neighbour one base away suggests this may be a read error. The rearrangement uses TRBV28 and TRBJ2-3, with a tentative D call TRBD2 (5 bases). CDR1 is MDHEN, CDR2 SYDVKM, per germline. The CDR3 consists of 12 residues. CDR3 coding DNA: TGTGGCAGCAGCCCTTATGGGGAGACGCAGTATTTT. Its protein product is CGSSPYGETQYF.

This clonotype was observed a few times. V is TRBV20-1 and J is TRBJ1-1; weak D call: TRBD1 (5 bases). Germline CDR1 DFQATT, CDR2 SNEGSKA (reference sequence). CDR3 length equals 16 residues. Deletions cut 2 bases from V and 0 bases from J, with 16 bases between. The CDR3 sequence: CSARRPLGALNTEAFF. CDR3 bases: TGCAGTGCTAGAAGACCTTTAGGGGCATTGAACACTGAAGCTTTCTTT.

Comment on this clonotype: Possible read error: a much larger clone is one base away. The V gene is TRBV6-1, the J gene TRBJ1-4; no clear D. This CDR3 region has 11 residues. Trimming left V 3 bases short and J 6 bases short, with 2 bases between. Germline CDR1 MNHNS, CDR2 SASEGT. The CDR3 DNA reads as TGTGCCAGCAGTGAGGATGAAAAACTGTTTTTT. Its protein is CASSEDEKLFF.

This clonotype was seen a handful of times. The V and J genes are TRBV5-1 and TRBJ1-1; D unresolved. Germline loops: CDR1 SGHRS, CDR2 YFSETQ. The CDR3 has 14 amino acids. Between the trimmed V and J ends, which lost 0 bases and 1 base, there was a span of 7 bases. CDR3 in DNA: TGCGCCAGCAGCTTGGTGCAGGAGAACACTGAAGCTTTCTTT. Its translation is CASSLVQENTEAFF.

This clonotype has more than one count but fewer than ten. V and J are TRBV4-2 and TRBJ2-1; TRBD1 matches at 8 bases. After removal of 2 bases from V and 3 bases from J, the junction contained 6 bases not matched to a gene. The V gene's germline CDR1 is LGHNA and CDR2 YNFKEQ. The CDR3 covers 16 residues. The CDR3 coding sequence is TGTGCCAGCAGCCAATTGGGACAGGCGCGCTACAATGAGCAGTTCTTC. This translates into CASSQLGQARYNEQFF.

This clonotype was counted only a few times. The chain carries TRBV3-1 and TRBJ1-6; D perhaps matches TRBD1 (6 bases). The ends were cut back, 3 bases at V and 2 bases at J, with 11 bases in the middle. This CDR3 has 16 residues. Germline V gives CDR1 LGHDT, CDR2 YNNKEL (reference sequence). CDR3 coding DNA: TGTGCCAGCAGCCAGGAACAGGGTACCTATAATTCACCCCTCCACTTT. It codes for CASSQEQGTYNSPLHF.

This chain links TRBV24-1 with TRBJ1-3; D gene ambiguous. V was trimmed by 0 bases and J by 0 bases, leaving 5 bases between them. Germline CDR1 reads KGHDR; CDR2 reads SFDVKD. The CDR3 is made up of 15 amino acids. The CDR3 loop is CATSDLRDSGNTIYF. In DNA, the CDR3 is TGTGCCACCAGTGATTTGAGGGACTCTGGAAACACCATATATTTT.

The gene calls are TRBV5-1 and TRBJ2-1; TRBD1 agrees at 8 bases. Germline trimming cut 0 bases from V and 1 base from J; bases unmatched to any gene: 9. This CDR3 has 18 residues. Germline V gene lookup returns CDR1 SGHRS and CDR2 YFSETQ. CDR3 sequence: CASSLDPTGGRSYNEQFF. In nucleotides, the CDR3 is TGCGCCAGCAGCTTGGATCCTACAGGGGGTAGGTCCTACAATGAGCAGTTCTTC. The full variable domain, completed using reference TRBV5-1 and TRBJ2-1, is KAGVTQTPRYLIKTRGQQVTLSCSPISGHRSVSWYQQTPGQGLQFLFEYFSETQRNKGNFPGRFSGRQFSNSRSEMNVSTLELGDSALYLCASSLDPTGGRSYNEQFFGPGTRLTVL.

Ten or more counts support this clonotype. The chain joins TRBV20-1 to TRBJ2-1; tentative D call: TRBD2 (6 bases). CDR1 is DFQATT, CDR2 SNEGSKA, per germline (reference sequence). The CDR3 has 15 amino acids. The V end was cut by 3 bases, the J end by 4 bases, with 16 bases between. The CDR3 sequence is CSASRWDLSYNEQFF. The CDR3 nucleotides are TGCAGTGCTAGTCGTTGGGACTTATCTTACAATGAGCAGTTCTTC.

The rearrangement links TRBV15 to TRBJ2-5, with D uncertain. Germline V gene sequence: CDR1 LNHNV, CDR2 YYDKDF (reference sequence). Trimming took 1 base from V and 3 from J, leaving 6 bases between them. The CDR3 is 13 amino acids. The CDR3 reads CATSRVREETQYF. CDR3 nucleotide sequence: TGTGCCACCAGCAGAGTAAGGGAAGAGACCCAGTACTTC.

The chain employs TRBV18 and TRBJ1-2; D remains ambiguous. V dropped 4 bases and J dropped 2 bases, with 11 bases sitting between them. Germline V gene data show CDR1 as KGHSH and CDR2 as LQKENI. The CDR3 runs 14 residues. CDR3 sequence (DNA): TGTGCCAGCTCACTAACCTACAGAAACTATGGCTACACCTTC. Translated, it gives CASSLTYRNYGYTF. Looking up the rest from reference TRBV18 and TRBJ1-2 gives the full variable domain: NAGVMQNPRHLVRRRGQEARLRCSPMKGHSHVYWYRQLPEEGLKFMVYLQKENIIDESGMPKERFSAEFPKEGPSILRIQQVVRGDSAAYFCASSLTYRNYGYTFGSGTRLTVV.